This entry lists 32 T cell receptor beta chains sequenced from one sample in a study of CD8 T cells in ankylosing spondylitis. Using its own MiXCR run on the 5' RACE reads, TCRdb lists one record per CDR3 protein. The data contain 250,000 to 400,000 distinct CDR3 sequences, roughly 11% of them singletons. Sequencing was carried out using blood, either unsorted or a sorted T cell fraction (not recorded which). The receptor set was obtained from a female donor with ankylosing spondylitis or in good health (not recorded which).

This clonotype was counted many times. The rearrangement uses TRBV5-1 and TRBJ1-2; TRBD1 agrees at 9 bases. The J segment lost 3 bases and the V segment lost 0 bases, leaving 0 bases of the junction unmatched. Germline values: CDR1 SGHRS, CDR2 YFSETQ. The CDR3 runs 14 residues. The CDR3 DNA is TGCGCCAGCAGCTTGGGACAGGGGGACTATGGCTACACCTTC. The encoded protein is CASSLGQGDYGYTF. The complete variable domain, with remaining parts taken from reference TRBV5-1 and TRBJ1-2, reads KAGVTQTPRYLIKTRGQQVTLSCSPISGHRSVSWYQQTPGQGLQFLFEYFSETQRNKGNFPGRFSGRQFSNSRSEMNVSTLELGDSALYLCASSLGQGDYGYTFGSGTRLTVV.

Points on this clonotype: A read error may be the cause here, since a much bigger clone is one base away. The genes are TRBV29-1 and TRBJ2-3; D perhaps matches TRBD2 (5 bases). Germline V CDR1 and CDR2: SQVTM, ANQGSEA. The CDR3 extends over 16 amino acids. The CDR3 region is CSVVTGIGVGTDTHYF. CDR3 DNA: TGCAGCGTTGTTACGGGAATTGGCGTGGGCACAGATACGCACTATTTT.

V usage is TRBV20-1 and J usage is TRBJ2-3; D perhaps matches TRBD1 (6 bases). The CDR3 sequence is 14 residues long. V was shortened by 6 bases and J by 2 bases, with 15 bases between the two germline ends. Germline V CDR1 and CDR2: DFQATT, SNEGSKA (reference sequence). This chain's CDR3 is CSAQERGYTDTQYF. The CDR3 DNA is TGCAGTGCCCAGGAGAGGGGGTACACAGATACGCAGTATTTT.

This clonotype was counted only a few times. This chain connects TRBV5-5 to TRBJ1-2; D remains unclear. V was cut by 4 bases and J by 4 bases, with 14 bases left in between. Per the germline V gene, CDR1 is SGHKS and CDR2 is YYEKEE (reference sequence). CDR3 size: 14 residues. CDR3 residues: CASSPPLDPYGYTF. CDR3 bases: TGTGCCAGCAGCCCACCCCTCGACCCCTATGGCTACACCTTC.

About this clonotype: A single base separates this from a much larger clone, so it may be a read error. This chain links TRBV6-5 with TRBJ2-1; TRBD2 is a possible D gene (5 bases). The germline V gene encodes CDR1 MNHEY and CDR2 SVGAGI. Trimming removed 2 bases at V and 11 bases at J, with 19 bases between. This CDR3 contains 15 residues. The CDR3 region has the DNA TGTGCCAGCAGTTACACTCGCGGGCCTTCCGAAAAGCAGTTCTTC. Its protein is CASSYTRGPSEKQFF.

At least ten counts were recorded for this clonotype. The chain joins TRBV10-3 to TRBJ2-7, with TRBD1 matching 10 bases. This CDR3 spans 14 amino acids. Germline CDR1 is ENHRY and CDR2 is SYGVKD. V gave up 6 bases and J gave up 3 bases; unmatched junction bases: 5. The CDR3 sequence is CAISPGQGYYEQYF. The CDR3 nucleotides are TGTGCCATCAGCCCGGGACAGGGGTACTACGAGCAGTACTTC.

Turning to this clonotype: A much more abundant neighbour one base away suggests this may be a read error. This chain links TRBV20-1 with TRBJ2-7; 9 nucleotides agree with TRBD2. The CDR3 is 14 residues long. Germline loops: CDR1 DFQATT, CDR2 SNEGSKA (reference sequence). CDR3 amino acids: CSAGPTSGAYGQYF. The CDR3 coding sequence is TGCAGTGCTGGACCGACTAGCGGAGCCTACGGGCAGTACTTC.

This clonotype was recorded many times. The gene calls are TRBV5-5 and TRBJ1-5; tentatively, D is TRBD1 (5 bases). The germline gives CDR1 SGHKS, CDR2 YYEKEE (reference sequence). Trimming pared 4 bases from V and 3 bases from J, leaving 14 bases between. The CDR3 covers 15 residues. This CDR3 is CASSPGQRDNQPQHF. The CDR3 DNA sequence: TGTGCCAGCAGCCCAGGGCAGCGGGACAATCAGCCCCAGCATTTT.

This clonotype turned up a few times. This chain joins TRBV5-1 and TRBJ2-2, with no clear D. Looked up from germline, CDR1 is SGHRS and CDR2 is YFSETQ. The CDR3 has 16 residues. V was trimmed by 4 bases and J by 4 bases, leaving 17 bases between them. DNA for the CDR3: TGCGCCAGCAGCGTATACCCGGACGGCGGCACCGGGGAGCTGTTTTTT. It translates to CASSVYPDGGTGELFF.

In this sample, this clonotype turned up many times. CDR3 region: CSAQEPRHSGNTIYF. CDR3 DNA: TGCAGTGCCCAAGAGCCCAGGCACTCTGGAAACACCATATATTTT. The rearrangement uses TRBV20-1 and TRBJ1-3; D ambiguous. The germline V and J ends were trimmed by 6 bases and 0 bases, with 15 bases remaining between them. CDR3 length equals 15 residues. The germline gives CDR1 DFQATT, CDR2 SNEGSKA (reference sequence).

This clonotype appeared many times. The chain joins TRBV5-1 to TRBJ2-7; the D gene is possibly TRBD1 (6 bases). Trimming removed 0 bases from V and 0 bases from J, with 16 bases in between. CDR1 is SGHRS and CDR2 is YFSETQ in the germline V gene. CDR3 length: 17 residues. The DNA for the CDR3 is TGCGCCAGCAGCTTGGCGTCAGGGTTGGACAGCTCCTACGAGCAGTACTTC. This gives the protein CASSLASGLDSSYEQYF.

The V gene is TRBV5-1, the J gene TRBJ2-1; 9 bases match TRBD1. The germline V gene has CDR1 SGHRS and CDR2 YFSETQ. V shed 5 bases, J shed 10 bases, and the junction held 10 bases outside the gene matches. The CDR3 loop spans 14 amino acids. CDR3 sequence (DNA): TGCGCCAGCAGGGGACAGGGCCGGACTACAGAGCAGTTCTTC. Translating gives CASRGQGRTTEQFF.

The J gene is TRBJ2-7, the V gene TRBV28; D gene ambiguous. CDR3 length equals 16 residues. The V and J ends lost 6 bases and 2 bases respectively, with 20 bases between them. CDR1 and CDR2 (germline): MDHEN, SYDVKM. CDR3 coding DNA: TGTGCCAGCAGCTTACCCCCTCCGACAAAGACCTACGAGCAGTACTTC. Protein product: CASSLPPPTKTYEQYF.

This clonotype was counted at least ten times. V usage is TRBV28 and J usage is TRBJ2-7, with D perhaps TRBD1 (6 bases). Trimming removed 5 bases from V and 0 bases from J, with 14 bases in between. Germline V gives CDR1 MDHEN, CDR2 SYDVKM. This CDR3 is built from 15 residues. The CDR3 nucleotides are TGTGCCAGCAGTCCAAGGGACAAGAGCTCCTACGAGCAGTACTTC. The encoded protein is CASSPRDKSSYEQYF.

This clonotype showed up many times. V usage is TRBV15 and J usage is TRBJ1-1; no definite D call. Germline CDR1 is LNHNV and CDR2 is YYDKDF (reference sequence). This CDR3 contains 13 residues. V dropped 3 bases and J dropped 3 bases, with 8 bases sitting between them. CDR3 region: CATSSIRDTEAFF. Written as DNA, the CDR3 is TGTGCCACCAGCAGTATTCGGGACACTGAAGCTTTCTTT.

This clonotype was seen many times. The J gene is TRBJ2-1, the V gene TRBV6-2 or TRBV6-3, with 9 nucleotides matching TRBD2. The V segment lost 0 bases and the J segment 6 bases; nucleotides outside the gene matches: 3. CDR3 length: 15 amino acids. Germline V lookup: CDR1 MNHEY, CDR2 SVGEGT. CDR3 amino acids: CASSYSGTSFNEQFF. For the CDR3, the DNA is TGTGCCAGCAGTTACTCAGGGACTAGCTTCAATGAGCAGTTCTTC.

This clonotype was picked up many times. The chain uses TRBV20-1 and TRBJ2-1; 16 bases align to TRBD2. The length of the CDR3 is 15 residues. The J segment lost 7 bases and the V segment lost 3 bases, leaving 3 bases of the junction unmatched. The germline V gene encodes CDR1 DFQATT and CDR2 SNEGSKA (reference sequence). CDR3 region: CSASPGLAGGNEQFF. The DNA of the CDR3 is TGCAGTGCTAGTCCGGGACTAGCGGGGGGGAATGAGCAGTTCTTC.

This clonotype was observed at least ten times. The chain couples TRBV29-1 to TRBJ1-3, with D tentatively TRBD1 (6 bases). CDR1 is SQVTM and CDR2 is ANQGSEA in the germline V gene. The CDR3 extends over 12 amino acids. CDR3 nucleotide sequence: TGCGGGGGGGCCAACCCTGGAAACACCATATATTTT. Its translation: CGGANPGNTIYF. Full variable domain (rest looked up from reference TRBV29-1 and TRBJ1-3): SAVISQKPSRDICQRGTSLTIQCQVDSQVTMMFWYRQQPGQSLTLIATANQGSEATYESGFVIDKFPISRPNLTFSTLTVSNMSPEDSSIYLCGGANPGNTIYFGEGSWLTVV.

At least ten counts were recorded for this clonotype. The chain is built from TRBV20-1 and TRBJ1-2, with TRBD1 matching over 7 bases. The germline gives CDR1 DFQATT, CDR2 SNEGSKA (reference sequence). This CDR3 is 12 amino acids long. With V trimmed by 3 bases and J by 8 bases, 6 bases remained unmatched. The CDR3: CSARDRRAGYTF. For the CDR3, the DNA is TGCAGTGCTAGGGACAGGCGAGCAGGCTACACCTTC.

In its sample, this clonotype was seen many times. The chain combines TRBV10-1 with TRBJ2-7, with a weak D call TRBD2 (5 bases). This CDR3 has 12 residues. Germline V CDR1 and CDR2: WNHNN, SYGVQD (reference sequence). The ends were cut back, 10 bases at V and 2 bases at J, with 12 bases in the middle. The CDR3 loop is CATQAGPYEQYF. CDR3 bases: TGCGCCACCCAGGCGGGTCCCTACGAGCAGTACTTC.

This clonotype was recorded a few times. V and J are TRBV6-2 or TRBV6-3 and TRBJ2-7, with a tentative D call TRBD2 (7 bases). The length of the CDR3 is 13 residues. Trimming took 6 bases from V and 7 from J, leaving 16 bases between them. Germline-derived CDR1 and CDR2 are MNHEY and SVGEGT. This chain's CDR3 is CASRSGGRGEQYF. CDR3 in DNA: TGTGCCAGCAGATCGGGGGGCCGGGGAGAGCAGTACTTC.

This clonotype came up many times. The chain couples TRBV6-5 to TRBJ1-6; the D gene is possibly TRBD1 (5 bases). Germline V lookup: CDR1 MNHEY, CDR2 SVGAGI. The V gene lost 0 bases and the J gene lost 14 bases, with 17 bases spanning the gap. The CDR3 is 15 amino acids. In DNA form, the CDR3 reads TGTGCCAGCAGTTACTCGCGGGTCGGGGGTCAAACCCTCCACTTT. It specifies CASSYSRVGGQTLHF.

This clonotype was detected many times. This chain uses TRBV12-3 or TRBV12-4 with TRBJ2-1; the match to TRBD1 covers 7 bases. The CDR3 has 14 residues. V dropped 4 bases and J dropped 7; count of bases not matched to a gene: 7. The CDR3 nucleotides are TGTGCCAGCAGTTCGCCGGGACAGCCGAATGAGCAGTTCTTC. Residues: CASSSPGQPNEQFF.

This clonotype was recorded a few times. A clone one base away is much larger, so this may be a read error. This chain connects TRBV20-1 to TRBJ2-4, with TRBD2 as a possible D gene (7 bases). The germline V gene has CDR1 DFQATT and CDR2 SNEGSKA (reference sequence). This CDR3 region has 18 residues. The chain's CDR3 is CCARGGGHPTLAKNIQYF. Here the CDR3 DNA reads TGCTGTGCTAGAGGCGGGGGCCATCCCACTTTAGCCAAAAACATTCAGTACTTC.

This clonotype was detected many times. CDR3 loop: CSLRHNSYNEQFF. The CDR3 coding sequence is TGCAGCCTGAGACACAATTCCTACAATGAGCAGTTCTTC. This chain joins TRBV29-1 and TRBJ2-1; unclear D gene. Trimming removed 8 bases from V and 1 base from J, with 12 bases in between. The CDR3 runs 13 residues. The germline CDR1 and CDR2 sequences are SQVTM and ANQGSEA.

This clonotype was picked up many times. The CDR3 DNA is TGCGCCAGCAGCTTGGTTGGGGGAGGGAACACTGAAGCTTTCTTT. Its protein is CASSLVGGGNTEAFF. The chain couples TRBV5-1 to TRBJ1-1; D perhaps matches TRBD1 (5 bases). From germline, CDR1 is SGHRS and CDR2 YFSETQ. The CDR3 is 15 residues long. Trimming pared 0 bases from V and 1 base from J, leaving 10 bases between. Full variable domain (missing parts from reference TRBV5-1 and TRBJ1-1): KAGVTQTPRYLIKTRGQQVTLSCSPISGHRSVSWYQQTPGQGLQFLFEYFSETQRNKGNFPGRFSGRQFSNSRSEMNVSTLELGDSALYLCASSLVGGGNTEAFFGQGTRLTVV.

The chain joins TRBV30 to TRBJ1-5, with D possibly being TRBD1 (6 bases). This CDR3 spans 13 amino acids. V dropped 3 bases and J dropped 4 bases, with 10 bases sitting between them. Germline CDR1 and CDR2: GTSNPN and SVGIG (reference sequence). The CDR3 here is CAWSAQGNQPQHF. The CDR3 DNA sequence: TGTGCCTGGAGCGCACAGGGAAATCAGCCCCAGCATTTT.

The chain joins TRBV4-2 to TRBJ2-3, with D perhaps matching TRBD1 (5 bases). This CDR3 spans 12 amino acids. Per germline, CDR1 LGHNA and CDR2 YNFKEQ. V lost 1 base and J lost 11, with 10 bases in between. The CDR3 region has the DNA TGTGCCAGCAGCCAAGGACAGCCGAAGCAGTATTTT. It translates to CASSQGQPKQYF.

This clonotype was detected ten times or more. In DNA, the CDR3 is TGTGCCAGCAGCTTAAGGCTGACTCCCCTTCGGGAGACCCAGTACTTC. It is translated as CASSLRLTPLRETQYF. The chain is built from TRBV7-8 and TRBJ2-5; no clear D gene. CDR1 is SGHVS and CDR2 is FQNEAQ in the germline V gene. V dropped 2 bases and J dropped 5 bases, with 18 bases sitting between them. The CDR3 runs to 16 residues. The whole variable domain, remainder taken from reference TRBV7-8 and TRBJ2-5, is GAGVSQSPRYKVAKRGQDVALRCDPISGHVSLFWYQQALGQGPEFLTYFQNEAQLDKSGLPSDRFFAERPEGSVSTLKIQRTQQEDSAVYLCASSLRLTPLRETQYFGPGTRLLVL.

This clonotype was seen at least ten times. The V call is TRBV5-1, the J call TRBJ2-7, with D unclear. CDR3 size: 14 residues. Trimming took 0 bases from V and 5 from J, leaving 12 bases between them. CDR1 and CDR2 (germline): SGHRS, YFSETQ. The CDR3 DNA reads TGCGCCAGCAGCTTGGGACAAGGGTTCCACGAGCAGTACTTC. Encoded protein: CASSLGQGFHEQYF.

This clonotype was detected many times. The rearrangement joins TRBV20-1 to TRBJ2-2; D is undetermined. The CDR3 loop spans 17 amino acids. V lost 0 bases to trimming and J lost 0 bases, with 14 bases between them. Germline V gives CDR1 DFQATT, CDR2 SNEGSKA (reference sequence). The chain's CDR3 is CSARDNIWSPNTGELFF. In DNA form, the CDR3 reads TGCAGTGCTAGAGATAACATATGGAGTCCGAACACCGGGGAGCTGTTTTTT.

There are many counts of this clonotype. The V and J genes are TRBV5-1 and TRBJ1-1, with a possible D match to TRBD1 (6 bases). There are 13 residues in the CDR3. Germline loops: CDR1 SGHRS, CDR2 YFSETQ. Deletions cut 2 bases from V and 6 bases from J, with 11 bases between. This chain's CDR3 is CASSFSQGPEAFF. CDR3 nucleotide sequence: TGCGCCAGCAGCTTTTCACAGGGTCCTGAAGCTTTCTTT.